One TCR beta chain is described in this entry. Antigen: not known. These data are taken from a study of graft-versus-host responses after intestinal transplantation. Study-wide background: Recipients across the board were started on anti-thymocyte globulin induction, then kept on tacrolimus and steroids for about 3 years. Broader study findings: Peak circulating GvH clone levels were associated with early post-transplant HvG declines. Detected in recipient marrow were GvH clones, some of which were first observed in ileum or blood.

Generated by immunoSEQ multiplex PCR, the TCRdb table keeps only in-frame clones and is missing some. The table has about 97,000 clones, about nine tenths seen once; the top ten hold 15% to 20%. CDR1 SGHRS and CDR2 YFSETQ come from the germline V gene. The CDR3 has 16 amino acids. The V and J ends lost 0 bases and 0 bases respectively, with 10 bases between them. The chain combines TRBV5-1 with TRBJ2-1; possibly TRBD1 or TRBD2 for D (5 bases each). This receptor was taken from a human patient who received an intestinal transplant, so some T cells may come from the graft donor. The material was PBMCs, obtained approximately 470 days after intestinal transplant. This chain's CDR3 is CASSLGDRSSYNEQFF. CDR3 DNA: TGCGCCAGCAGCTTGGGGGACCGGAGCTCCTACAATGAGCAGTTCTTC.